This T cell receptor (beta chain) is from a study of blood T cell repertoires in COVID-19. Study overall: Researchers got acute and convalescent COVID-19 samples from the United States, Italy and Spain. In each case, the material was cDNA or gDNA derived from T cells, B-cell-depleted T cells, or PBMCs.

Trimming cost V 9 bases and J 0 bases, with 15 bases left between them. Germline lookup yields CDR1 MNHEY and CDR2 SVGAGI. The CDR3 is 15 residues long. As processed by the authors: Estimation of nucleated cell counts was performed using reference gene primer amplification. Libraries were prepared by immunoSEQ multiplex PCR; TCRdb keeps only in-frame clonotypes and omits some of them. That table gives V, J and clone size, and the DNA gave D and trimming. This sample has 200,000 to 250,000 clones, with 84% found just once. The source of this sequence is a man aged 45-65 years with acute or convalescent COVID-19. V is TRBV6-5 and J is TRBJ1-5; D remains unclear. Sample: peripheral blood. DNA of the CDR3: TGTGCCAGTTCGCCTACGGGAAATAGCAATCAGCCCCAGCATTTT. It translates to CASSPTGNSNQPQHF.